This TCR beta chain was profiled in a study of T-cell reconstitution after alpha-beta-depleted transplantation in children. Turning to this clonotype: The antigen is unknown.

Unique molecular identifiers were built into the TCRbeta library. In TCRdb, the PCR reads were re-called with MiXCR into one record per CDR3 protein. The data hold about 47,000 distinct CDR3 sequences, with around 50% observed a single time. The germline gives CDR1 ENHRY, CDR2 SYGVKD. This CDR3 contains 14 residues. V dropped 10 bases and J dropped 3; count of bases not matched to a gene: 9. Study results and caveats: Once a year had passed after transplant, T-cell counts and diversity came mostly from newly produced T cells. There were some patients whose high TCRbeta diversity at day 60 came from surviving recipient T cells and thymic progenitors. After transplant, at about two months, alpha-beta T cells were reportedly derived from several hundred expanded graft clones.

The rearrangement uses TRBV10-3 and TRBJ2-5; 9 nucleotides match TRBD2. The TCR was taken from a boy in the first two years of life with SCID, due to receive a stem cell transplant. The sequencing used peripheral blood, collected before TCRalphabeta/CD19-depleted stem cell transplant. CDR3 bases: TGTGCCACCGAGAGCGGGGGGTTAGAAGAGACCCAGTACTTC. It yields the protein CATESGGLEETQYF.